This T cell receptor (beta chain) was profiled in a study of cytomegalovirus exposure and HLA in healthy donors. The PCR made use of 60 Vbeta and 13 Jbeta primers. Libraries were prepared by immunoSEQ multiplex PCR; TCRdb keeps only in-frame clonotypes and omits some of them. The data show around 100,000 clones, under 80% seen once. CDR1 and CDR2 (germline): LNHDA, SQIVND (reference sequence). The CDR3 is 14 amino acids. Trimming left V 6 bases short and J 0 bases short, with 8 bases between. In its sample, this clone was seen a few times. Its antigen is as yet unknown. Regarding the study as a whole: The classifier reportedly diagnosed cytomegalovirus status with high sensitivity and specificity.

Sequenced sample: PBMCs. The V call is TRBV19, the J call TRBJ1-4; D not resolved. The receptor comes from a man aged 35-49 years in good health and CMV-seronegative. CDR3 residues: CASRTLATNEKLFF. The CDR3 coding sequence is TGTGCCAGTAGAACCTTAGCAACTAATGAAAAACTGTTTTTT.